This entry lists 26 T cell receptor beta chains sequenced from one sample in a study of blood T cell repertoires in COVID-19. Libraries were prepared by immunoSEQ multiplex PCR; TCRdb keeps only in-frame clonotypes and omits some of them. The data contain 300,000 to 350,000 clones, about 90% of them seen just once; the ten biggest clones take up about 3.5%. What was sequenced was peripheral blood. The receptors here all came from a woman between 18 and 29 years old who had recovered from COVID-19.

V gene TRBV30 combines with J gene TRBJ1-4; TRBD1 agrees at 9 bases. Per the germline V gene, CDR1 is GTSNPN and CDR2 is SVGIG (reference sequence). J lost 8 bases, V lost 5 bases, and 15 bases had no gene match. The CDR3 length is 16 residues. This chain's CDR3 is CAWQGTGLFFGEKLFF. CDR3 coding DNA: TGTGCCTGGCAGGGGACAGGGCTCTTTTTCGGGGAAAAACTGTTTTTT.

The rearrangement links TRBV13 to TRBJ2-1; 8 bases are a match to TRBD2. V dropped 7 bases and J dropped 9; count of bases not matched to a gene: 17. Germline V gives CDR1 PRHDT, CDR2 FYEKMQ (reference sequence). This CDR3 has 16 residues. The DNA for the CDR3 is TGTGCCAGCACCCCACTAGCTGCAACACGGGGGGGTGAGCAGTTCTTC. Translated: CASTPLAATRGGEQFF.

V usage is TRBV4-1 and J usage is TRBJ1-4, with no clear D. This CDR3 is 15 amino acids long. Germline-derived CDR1 and CDR2 are MGHRA and YSYEKL. The V and J ends lost 8 bases and 8 bases respectively, with 21 bases between them. CDR3 sequence (DNA): TGCGCCAGCTCCCTCGACGGCCGGAGTTGGGAAAAACTGTTTTTT. Translated: CASSLDGRSWEKLFF.

The chain couples TRBV29-1 to TRBJ2-5; TRBD2 matches 9 bases. The ends lost 3 bases at V and 5 bases at J; junction bases unmatched: 10. Germline loops: CDR1 SQVTM, CDR2 ANQGSEA. The CDR3 is 15 amino acids. Written as DNA, the CDR3 is TGCAGCGTTGAGGGCGGGGGGGACCTCTGGGAGACCCAGTACTTC. As protein: CSVEGGGDLWETQYF.

With regard to this clone: At the DNA level, this CDR3 is encoded by other sequences in the same sample as well. V gene TRBV7-2 combines with J gene TRBJ2-1; 9 bases line up with TRBD2. Germline lookup yields CDR1 SGHTA and CDR2 FQGNSA. The CDR3 loop spans 15 amino acids. Germline trimming cut 0 bases from V and 4 bases from J; bases unmatched to any gene: 1. The CDR3 loop reads CASSLASGRYNEQFF. CDR3 coding DNA: TGTGCCAGCAGCTTAGCTAGCGGGAGATACAATGAGCAGTTCTTC.

The V call is TRBV9, the J call TRBJ2-1; 13 bases agree with TRBD2. The CDR3 contains 17 residues. CDR1 is SGDLS and CDR2 is YYNGEE in the germline V gene. V lost 4 bases to trimming and J lost 7 bases; unmatched junction nucleotides: 11. The CDR3 is CASSSTQGLAGVNEQFF. CDR3 nucleotide sequence: TGTGCCAGCAGCTCCACCCAAGGACTAGCGGGAGTGAATGAGCAGTTCTTC. Full variable domain (rest looked up from reference TRBV9 and TRBJ2-1): DSGVTQTPKHLITATGQRVTLRCSPRSGDLSVYWYQQSLDQGLQFLIQYYNGEERAKGNILERFSAQQFPDLHSELNLSSLELGDSALYFCASSSTQGLAGVNEQFFGPGTRLTVL.

This chain connects TRBV6-5 to TRBJ1-1; D is unclear. The V gene's germline CDR1 is MNHEY and CDR2 SVGAGI. Trimming took 2 bases from V and 1 from J, leaving 8 bases between them. This CDR3 spans 14 amino acids. The chain's CDR3 is CASSYRTQNTEAFF. The CDR3 DNA follows: TGTGCCAGCAGTTACCGCACACAGAACACTGAAGCTTTCTTT.

The V and J genes are TRBV1 and TRBJ2-5; TRBD2, as called in the table, went unchecked against the DNA. TRBV1 is a pseudogene segment. The CDR3 sequence is 17 residues long. The CDR3 spells CTSSQGDPSGNQETQYF. The CDR3 DNA reads as TGCACCAGCAGCCAAGGGGACCCAAGCGGGAATCAAGAGACCCAGTACTTC.

Only one count was recorded for this clone. This sequence joins TRBV5-1 and TRBJ1-3; 7 bases agree with TRBD1. The CDR3 has 17 amino acids. With V trimmed by 1 base and J by 0 bases, 7 bases remained unmatched. Germline CDR1 reads SGHRS; CDR2 reads YFSETQ. CDR3 loop: CASSLRGQTLSGNTIYF. For the CDR3, the DNA is TGCGCCAGCAGCTTGAGGGGACAGACACTCTCTGGAAACACCATATATTTT.

The chain employs TRBV10-2 and TRBJ2-5; 9 positions match TRBD1. CDR1 and CDR2 (germline): WSHSY, SAAADI. Losses at the gene ends were 8 bases for V and 1 base for J; bases not matched to a gene: 5. CDR3 length equals 14 residues. This CDR3 reads CASSRTGAQETQYF. For the CDR3, the DNA is TGCGCCAGCTCCCGGACAGGGGCCCAAGAGACCCAGTACTTC.

V and J are TRBV7-9 and TRBJ2-5, with 7 bases identical to TRBD2. Germline V CDR1 and CDR2: SEHNR, FQNEAQ (reference sequence). CDR3 length: 15 residues. The ends lost 5 bases at V and 4 bases at J; junction bases unmatched: 10. The CDR3 loop is CASSGRRELGETQYF. In DNA form, the CDR3 reads TGTGCCAGCAGCGGTCGGCGGGAGCTTGGAGAGACCCAGTACTTC.

Only a few counts were recorded for this clone. The gene calls are TRBV19 and TRBJ1-6; D possibly corresponds to TRBD1 (5 bases). Trimming stripped 7 bases from V and 7 bases from J, with 14 bases between. CDR3 length: 14 residues. Germline values: CDR1 LNHDA, CDR2 SQIVND (reference sequence). DNA of the CDR3: TGTGCCAGTAAGACAGAACCTATGAATTCACCCCTCCACTTT. Its protein is CASKTEPMNSPLHF.

This chain joins TRBV3-1 (or the pseudogene TRBV3-2) and TRBJ2-3; the D gene is possibly TRBD2 (6 bases). This CDR3 spans 18 amino acids. Germline CDR1 reads LGHDT; CDR2 reads YNNKEL (reference sequence). V was cut by 4 bases and J by 3 bases, with 23 bases left in between. The CDR3 DNA reads TGTGCCAGCAGCCTCGGAGGGAGCTCGGTGGTTTGGACAGATACGCAGTATTTT. Translating gives CASSLGGSSVVWTDTQYF.

The rearrangement joins TRBV5-1 to TRBJ1-1, with 9 bases that match TRBD1. J gave up 3 bases and V 0 bases, and 6 bases lay outside the gene matches. CDR3 size: 16 residues. The germline V gene encodes CDR1 SGHRS and CDR2 YFSETQ. The CDR3 DNA reads TGCGCCAGCAGCTTGGGTACAGGGGGCATGGACACTGAAGCTTTCTTT. It codes for CASSLGTGGMDTEAFF.

The chain couples TRBV7-9 to TRBJ1-1; maybe TRBD1 (6 bases). The CDR3 totals 15 residues. In germline, CDR1 is SEHNR, CDR2 FQNEAQ (reference sequence). Trimming pared 1 base from V and 3 bases from J, leaving 12 bases between. CDR3 coding DNA: TGTGCCAGCAGCTTAGTTGAATCAGGGGACACTGAAGCTTTCTTT. Its protein is CASSLVESGDTEAFF.

The chain joins TRBV9 to TRBJ2-2; 9 nucleotides agree with TRBD2. J was trimmed by 5 bases and V by 3 bases; bases with no gene match: 8. Germline-derived CDR1 and CDR2 are SGDLS and YYNGEE. This CDR3 has 16 residues. In DNA form, the CDR3 reads TGTGCCAGCAGCGGACCCCCCCTAGCGGGAACCGGGGAGCTGTTTTTT. Protein sequence: CASSGPPLAGTGELFF. Complete variable domain (other parts from reference TRBV9 and TRBJ2-2): DSGVTQTPKHLITATGQRVTLRCSPRSGDLSVYWYQQSLDQGLQFLIQYYNGEERAKGNILERFSAQQFPDLHSELNLSSLELGDSALYFCASSGPPLAGTGELFFGEGSRLTVL.

The chain couples TRBV7-8 to TRBJ2-3, with D unresolved. The CDR3 consists of 15 residues. Looked up from germline, CDR1 is SGHVS and CDR2 is FQNEAQ. V was shortened by 2 bases and J by 0 bases, with 9 bases between the two germline ends. CDR3 coding DNA: TGTGCCAGCAGCTTAATAGCACCTAGCACAGATACGCAGTATTTT. This codes for CASSLIAPSTDTQYF.

The chain joins TRBV11-3 to TRBJ2-1; TRBD2 matches 14 bases. Germline CDR1 is SGHNT and CDR2 is YENEEA. The J segment lost 7 bases and the V segment lost 5 bases, leaving 7 bases of the junction unmatched. CDR3 length: 16 amino acids. The CDR3, as DNA: TGTGCCAGCAGCCCACGGACTAGCGGGAGGTATAATGAGCAGTTCTTC. This gives the protein CASSPRTSGRYNEQFF.

V usage is TRBV6-5 and J usage is TRBJ1-1, with D perhaps matching TRBD1 (5 bases). The length of the CDR3 is 15 residues. Trimming took off 4 bases at V and 5 bases at J, with 17 bases between the two ends. Germline loops: CDR1 MNHEY, CDR2 SVGAGI. This CDR3 reads CASSSSGGVGTEAFF. DNA of the CDR3: TGTGCCAGCAGTTCATCTGGGGGGGTAGGGACTGAAGCTTTCTTT.

The chain has TRBV3-1 (or the pseudogene TRBV3-2) and TRBJ1-5, with 12 bases identical to TRBD1. This CDR3 is 16 amino acids long. Germline CDR1 LGHDT, CDR2 YNNKEL (reference sequence). Trimming at V came to 4 bases and at J to 7 bases, leaving 8 bases not matched to a gene. The CDR3 reads CASSLRGDRGPQPQHF. Here the CDR3 DNA reads TGTGCCAGCAGCCTAAGAGGGGACAGGGGGCCCCAGCCCCAGCATTTT.

The chain combines TRBV29-1 with TRBJ2-3; 11 nucleotides line up with TRBD2. Germline CDR1 reads SQVTM; CDR2 reads ANQGSEA. The trim removed 5 bases at V and 2 bases at J, leaving 6 bases unmatched. This CDR3 comprises 15 residues. CDR3 nucleotides: TGCAGCGTTTCCGGACTAGCGGGTACCACAGATACGCAGTATTTT. Residues: CSVSGLAGTTDTQYF.

The chain is built from TRBV6-5 and TRBJ2-2; perhaps TRBD2 as D (6 bases). The CDR3 sequence is 12 residues long. Germline V gene data show CDR1 as MNHEY and CDR2 as SVGAGI. V lost 10 bases and J lost 4, with 10 bases in between. CDR3 sequence reads: CATMGGTGELFF. The CDR3 bases are TGTGCCACCATGGGGGGCACCGGGGAGCTGTTTTTT.

This chain joins TRBV7-2 and TRBJ1-5, with no clear D. The V and J ends lost 1 base and 0 bases respectively, with 7 bases between them. The CDR3 has 15 amino acids. Looked up from germline, CDR1 is SGHTA and CDR2 is FQGNSA. The CDR3 loop reads CASSLGSYSNQPQHF. CDR3 nucleotide sequence: TGTGCCAGCAGCTTAGGGTCCTATAGCAATCAGCCCCAGCATTTT.

The chain employs TRBV29-1 and TRBJ1-1; the match to TRBD1 covers 7 bases. Germline trimming cut 3 bases from V and 1 base from J; bases unmatched to any gene: 8. This CDR3 is 15 amino acids long. Germline loops: CDR1 SQVTM, CDR2 ANQGSEA. The CDR3 region is CSVEGTGAWNTEAFF. Written as DNA, the CDR3 is TGCAGCGTTGAGGGAACAGGGGCATGGAACACTGAAGCTTTCTTT.

The table lists this clone with a count of one. J is TRBJ1-2 and V is TRBV19; 9 bases are a match to TRBD1. After removal of 11 bases from V and 8 bases from J, the junction contained 6 bases not matched to a gene. There are 11 residues in the CDR3. CDR1 and CDR2 from the germline V gene are LNHDA and SQIVND (reference sequence). DNA for the CDR3: TGTGCCTGCCGACAGGGGGGAGGCTACACCTTC. This codes for CACRQGGGYTF.

The CDR3 DNA reads as TGTGCCAGCAGCCAAGCCCGACAGGGGGGGAAGTTTAACTATGGCTACACCTTC. Residues: CASSQARQGGKFNYGYTF. This chain joins TRBV4-2 and TRBJ1-2, with 9 bases matching TRBD1. The CDR3 sequence is 18 residues long. V gave up 1 base and J gave up 1 base; unmatched junction bases: 10. Per germline, CDR1 LGHNA and CDR2 YNFKEQ.